Listed below are T cell receptor beta chains from one sample, sequenced in a study of blood T cell repertoires in COVID-19. The method was immunoSEQ multiplex PCR; TCRdb's version includes in-frame clones alone and lacks a portion of them. This sample has more than 80,000 clones, with roughly 89% found just once. The sequencing sample was made of peripheral blood. The receptors derive from a woman aged 55 to 70 with COVID-19, enrolled during active disease. The CDR3 runs from the conserved cysteine through the conserved F or W. D genes are given only for firm matches. Only some rows state a clone size, as once, few, many or a class for expanded clones.

j_call: TRBJ2-7
v_call: TRBV7-8
d_call: TRBD2
clone_size: -
cdr3_nt: TGTGCCAGCAGCTTAGTCTTAGCGGGGCTCCCCTACGAGCAGTACTTC
cdr3_aa: CASSLVLAGLPYEQYF

j_call: TRBJ1-4
v_call: TRBV23-1
d_call: -
clone_size: -
cdr3_nt: TGCGCCAGCAGTCAAGGGACTCAAGAGGATGAAAAACTGTTTTTT
cdr3_aa: CASSQGTQEDEKLFF

j_call: TRBJ2-3
v_call: TRBV19
d_call: TRBD2
clone_size: -
cdr3_nt: TGTGCCAGTAGTACGGGCGCGGGGGGCGTAGATACGCAGTATTTT
cdr3_aa: CASSTGAGGVDTQYF

j_call: TRBJ2-7
v_call: TRBV7-9
d_call: -
clone_size: -
cdr3_nt: TGTGCCAGCAGCTTGTGGACACAGCCCTACGAGCAGTACTTC
cdr3_aa: CASSLWTQPYEQYF

j_call: TRBJ2-5
v_call: TRBV28
d_call: TRBD2
clone_size: once
cdr3_nt: TGTGCCAGCAGTTCACCAGCGGGGGCTGGGAAGACCCAGTACTTC
cdr3_aa: CASSSPAGAGKTQYF

j_call: TRBJ1-6
v_call: TRBV6-5
d_call: TRBD1
clone_size: -
cdr3_nt: TGTGCCAGCAGTTGGGACAGGTGGGATTCACCCCTCCACTTT
cdr3_aa: CASSWDRWDSPLHF

j_call: TRBJ2-2
v_call: TRBV9
d_call: -
clone_size: once
cdr3_nt: TGTGCCAGCAGCGTACTGGCGGAGAACACCGGGGAGCTGTTTTTT
cdr3_aa: CASSVLAENTGELFF

j_call: TRBJ1-2
v_call: TRBV7-2
d_call: -
clone_size: -
cdr3_nt: TGTGCCAGCAGCTTAGCGGGGGGGGCGCCCAGCGGCTACACCTTC
cdr3_aa: CASSLAGGAPSGYTF

j_call: TRBJ2-3
v_call: TRBV9
d_call: TRBD1
clone_size: -
cdr3_nt: TGTGCCAGCAGCGCTTCCCCCGGGACAGGGGGAGGAGATACGCAGTATTTT
cdr3_aa: CASSASPGTGGGDTQYF

j_call: TRBJ1-1
v_call: TRBV9
d_call: -
clone_size: -
cdr3_nt: TGTGCCAGCAGCGTAGCTGAGGGGAACACTGAAGCTTTCTTT
cdr3_aa: CASSVAEGNTEAFF

j_call: TRBJ1-2
v_call: TRBV5-1
d_call: -
clone_size: -
cdr3_nt: TGCGCCAGCAGCGTGACAGCTTCTACTGTAGCTAACTATGGCTACACCTTC
cdr3_aa: CASSVTASTVANYGYTF

j_call: TRBJ2-2
v_call: TRBV28
d_call: TRBD1
clone_size: -
cdr3_nt: TGTGCCAGCAGTCGTCCCGGGACAGGGTTCGGGGAGCTGTTTTTT
cdr3_aa: CASSRPGTGFGELFF